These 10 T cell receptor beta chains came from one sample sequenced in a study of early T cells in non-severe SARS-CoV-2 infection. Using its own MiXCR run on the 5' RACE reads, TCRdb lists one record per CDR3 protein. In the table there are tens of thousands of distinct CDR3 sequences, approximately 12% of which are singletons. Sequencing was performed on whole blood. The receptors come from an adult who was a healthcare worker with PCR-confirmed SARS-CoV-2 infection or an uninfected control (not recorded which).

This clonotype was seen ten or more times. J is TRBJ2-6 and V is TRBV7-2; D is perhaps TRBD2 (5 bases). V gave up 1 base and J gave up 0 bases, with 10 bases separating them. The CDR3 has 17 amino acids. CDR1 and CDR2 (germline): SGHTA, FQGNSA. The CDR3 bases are TGTGCCAGCAGCTTAGGGTTACGGGGCTCTGGGGCCAACGTCCTGACTTTC. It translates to CASSLGLRGSGANVLTF.

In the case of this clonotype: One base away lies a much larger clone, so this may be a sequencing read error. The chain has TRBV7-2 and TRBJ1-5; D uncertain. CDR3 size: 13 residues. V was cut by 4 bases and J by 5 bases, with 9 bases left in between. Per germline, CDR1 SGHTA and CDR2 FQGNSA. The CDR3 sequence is CASSSDGDQPQHF. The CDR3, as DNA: TGTGCCAGCAGCTCGGACGGTGATCAGCCCCAGCATTTT. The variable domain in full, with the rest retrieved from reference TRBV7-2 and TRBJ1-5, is GAGVSQSPSNKVTEKGKDVELRCDPISGHTALYWYRQSLGQGLEFLIYFQGNSAPDKSGLPSDRFSAERTGGSVSTLTIQRTQQEDSAVYLCASSSDGDQPQHFGDGTRLSIL.

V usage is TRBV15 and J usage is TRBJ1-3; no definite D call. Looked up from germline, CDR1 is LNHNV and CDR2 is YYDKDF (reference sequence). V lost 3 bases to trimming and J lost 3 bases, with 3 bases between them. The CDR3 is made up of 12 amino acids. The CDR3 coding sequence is TGTGCCACCAGCAGCCTTGGAAACACCATATATTTT. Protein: CATSSLGNTIYF.

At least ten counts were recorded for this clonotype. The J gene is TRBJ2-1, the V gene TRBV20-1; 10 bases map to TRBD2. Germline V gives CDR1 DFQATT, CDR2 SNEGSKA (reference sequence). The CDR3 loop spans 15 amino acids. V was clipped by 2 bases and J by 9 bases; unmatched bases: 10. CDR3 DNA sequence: TGCAGTGCTAGATCCCCTAGCGGGAGAGCTATTGAGCAGTTCTTC. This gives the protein CSARSPSGRAIEQFF.

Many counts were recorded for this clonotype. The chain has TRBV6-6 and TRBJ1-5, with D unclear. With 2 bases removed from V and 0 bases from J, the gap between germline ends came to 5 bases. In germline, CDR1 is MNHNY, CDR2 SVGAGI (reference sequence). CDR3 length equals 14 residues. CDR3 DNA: TGTGCCAGCAGTTACGTCCGTAGCAATCAGCCCCAGCATTTT. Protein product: CASSYVRSNQPQHF.

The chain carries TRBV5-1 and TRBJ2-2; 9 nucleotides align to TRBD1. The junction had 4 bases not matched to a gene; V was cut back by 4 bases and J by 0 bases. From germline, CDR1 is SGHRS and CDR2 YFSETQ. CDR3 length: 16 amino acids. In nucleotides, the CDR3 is TGCGCCAGCAGCCCCGGGACAGGGACGAACACCGGGGAGCTGTTTTTT. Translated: CASSPGTGTNTGELFF.

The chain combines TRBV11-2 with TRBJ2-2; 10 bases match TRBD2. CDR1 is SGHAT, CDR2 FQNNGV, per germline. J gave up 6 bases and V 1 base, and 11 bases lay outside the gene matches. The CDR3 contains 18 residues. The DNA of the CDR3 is TGTGCCAGCAGCTTAGTGGCCAGCGGGAGGGGGAGAGCCGGGGAGCTGTTTTTT. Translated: CASSLVASGRGRAGELFF. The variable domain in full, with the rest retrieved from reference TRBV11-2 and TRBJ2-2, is EAGVAQSPRYKIIEKRQSVAFWCNPISGHATLYWYQQILGQGPKLLIQFQNNGVVDDSQLPKDRFSAERLKGVDSTLKIQPAKLEDSAVYLCASSLVASGRGRAGELFFGEGSRLTVL.

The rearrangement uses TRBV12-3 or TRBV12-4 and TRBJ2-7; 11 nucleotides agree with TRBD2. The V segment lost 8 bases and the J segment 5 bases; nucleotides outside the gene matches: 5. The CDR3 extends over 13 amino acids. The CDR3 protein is CASGRLAGHEQYF. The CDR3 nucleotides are TGTGCCAGCGGGAGACTAGCGGGGCACGAGCAGTACTTC.

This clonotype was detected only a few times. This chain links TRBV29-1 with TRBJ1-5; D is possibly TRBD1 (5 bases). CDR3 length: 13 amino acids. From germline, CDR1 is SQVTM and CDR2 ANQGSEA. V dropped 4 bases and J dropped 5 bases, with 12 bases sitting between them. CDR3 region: CSVGGGADQPQHF. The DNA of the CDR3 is TGCAGCGTTGGGGGGGGAGCCGATCAGCCCCAGCATTTT.

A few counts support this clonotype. The DNA for the CDR3 is TGTGCCAGCAGCTCAACCCCGCGTGGTAAGCATTTT. Encoded protein: CASSSTPRGKHF. The chain uses TRBV7-9 and TRBJ1-5; unclear D gene. CDR1 and CDR2 from the germline V gene are SEHNR and FQNEAQ (reference sequence). V lost 4 bases and J 14 bases, leaving 15 bases between the germline ends. The CDR3 is 12 residues long. The full variable domain, with the rest looked up from reference TRBV7-9 and TRBJ1-5, is DTGVSQNPRHKITKRGQNVTFRCDPISEHNRLYWYRQTLGQGPEFLTYFQNEAQLEKSRLLSDRFSAERPKGSFSTLEIQRTEQGDSAMYLCASSSTPRGKHFGDGTRLSIL.